These T cell receptor beta chains were read from a single sample in a study of cytomegalovirus exposure and HLA in healthy donors. Sequencing used immunoSEQ multiplex PCR; TCRdb keeps in-frame clones, though not all of them. The sample records some 200,000 clones, about three quarters being singletons. Sample: PBMCs. The receptors shown here come from a woman aged 55-75 years in good health and CMV-seropositive. Both conserved end residues are part of each CDR3. A D gene is named only where the DNA matches it firmly. Expanded clones are given a class, and other clones once, few, many or no size at all.

D gene,V gene,J gene,clone size,CDR3 protein,CDR3 DNA
-,TRBV5-1,TRBJ1-3,-,CASSAGTSGNTIYF,TGCGCCAGCAGCGCGGGAACCTCTGGAAACACCATATATTTT
TRBD2,TRBV5-1,TRBJ2-2,-,CASSLFRLAIGELFF,TGCGCCAGCAGCTTATTTCGACTAGCAATTGGGGAGCTGTTTTTT
-,TRBV19,TRBJ1-2,-,CASSIVPGESYYGYTF,TGTGCCAGTAGTATAGTTCCAGGGGAGTCATACTATGGCTACACCTTC
TRBD2,TRBV7-9,TRBJ2-1,once,CSSSLSLAGVTYNEQFF,TGTTCCAGCAGCTTATCCTTAGCGGGGGTAACCTACAATGAGCAGTTCTTC
-,TRBV19,TRBJ1-4,few,CASSKQVGEKLFF,TGTGCCAGTAGTAAACAGGTCGGCGAAAAACTGTTTTTT
-,TRBV5-4,TRBJ1-1,-,CASSLVATMNTEAFF,TGTGCCAGCAGCTTGGTGGCGACAATGAACACTGAAGCTTTCTTT
-,TRBV5-4,TRBJ1-2,few,CASSPYPGGQGSDGYTF,TGTGCCAGCAGCCCCTACCCCGGGGGGCAGGGATCGGATGGCTACACCTTC
-,TRBV6-5,TRBJ1-3,-,CASSKGEGSGNTIYF,TGTGCCAGCAGTAAAGGGGAAGGGTCTGGAAACACCATATATTTT
-,TRBV4-1,TRBJ2-5,few,CASSQGAEEETQYF,TGCGCCAGCAGCCAAGGGGCGGAGGAAGAGACCCAGTACTTC
TRBD2,TRBV7-9,TRBJ2-2,-,CASSQLAGGGTGELFF,TGTGCCAGCAGCCAACTAGCGGGGGGAGGCACCGGGGAGCTGTTTTTT
TRBD1,TRBV30,TRBJ1-2,-,CAWSPPDRVQAGYTF,TGTGCCTGGAGTCCCCCGGACAGGGTGCAAGCTGGCTACACCTTC
TRBD2,TRBV4-1,TRBJ2-6,-,CASSQAGGRAGANVLTF,TGCGCCAGCAGCCAAGCGGGGGGGAGGGCTGGGGCCAACGTCCTGACTTTC
TRBD2,TRBV5-4,TRBJ2-2,few,CASSPGGAGGPTGELFF,TGTGCCAGCAGCCCTGGGGGAGCGGGAGGGCCAACCGGGGAGCTGTTTTTT
-,TRBV5-5,TRBJ1-2,once,CASSLTSGVDYGYTF,TGTGCCAGCAGCTTGACGTCAGGGGTCGACTATGGCTACACCTTC
TRBD2,TRBV4-2,TRBJ2-3,few,CASSPLWGAGLLSTDTQYF,TGTGCCAGCAGCCCCCTCTGGGGAGCGGGACTTCTTAGCACAGATACGCAGTATTTT
TRBD2,TRBV9,TRBJ2-4,-,CASSYASGSGNIQYF,TGTGCCAGCAGCTATGCTAGCGGGTCCGGAAACATTCAGTACTTC
-,TRBV19,TRBJ1-4,-,CASSMRRGYEKLFF,TGTGCCAGTAGTATGCGTAGGGGATATGAAAAACTGTTTTTT
-,TRBV4-3,TRBJ1-3,-,CASSQDWGDGDTIYF,TGCGCCAGCAGCCAAGATTGGGGGGACGGGGACACCATATATTTT
TRBD1,TRBV7-9,TRBJ1-5,-,CASSSGQGAQPQHF,TGTGCCAGCAGCTCCGGACAGGGGGCACAGCCCCAGCATTTT
-,TRBV5-1,TRBJ2-2,-,CASSLHVGELFF,TGCGCCAGCAGCTTGCATGTGGGGGAGCTGTTTTTT
-,TRBV7-2,TRBJ2-3,-,CASSSRGILDTQYF,TGTGCCAGCAGCTCGCGAGGAATATTGGATACGCAGTATTTT
-,TRBV7-8,TRBJ2-1,-,CASSRSGSYNEQFF,TGTGCCAGCAGCCGTAGCGGTTCCTACAATGAGCAGTTCTTC
TRBD1,TRBV11-3,TRBJ2-1,-,CASSLYQGAINEQFF,TGTGCCAGCAGCTTATACCAGGGGGCAATCAATGAGCAGTTCTTC
-,TRBV5-6,TRBJ1-1,-,CASSSTDSRNTEAFF,TGTGCCAGCAGCTCCACCGACAGCAGGAACACTGAAGCTTTCTTT
-,TRBV14,TRBJ1-3,-,CASSQDFGTREANTIYF,TGTGCCAGCAGCCAAGATTTTGGAACCCGGGAGGCAAACACCATATATTTT
-,TRBV5-3,TRBJ2-7,-,CARSLAQGMDEQYF,TGTGCCAGAAGCTTGGCGCAGGGGATGGACGAGCAGTACTTC
-,TRBV30,TRBJ1-4,-,CASEEGTNEKLFF,TGTGCCTCCGAAGAGGGTACTAATGAAAAACTGTTTTTT
-,TRBV6-5,TRBJ2-1,-,CASSGLGVAFF,TGTGCCAGCAGTGGCCTCGGGGTGGCGTTCTTC
TRBD1,TRBV28,TRBJ1-2,-,CASSLMDRDHGYTF,TGTGCCAGCAGCCTAATGGACAGGGATCATGGCTACACCTTC
TRBD2,TRBV10-3,TRBJ2-7,-,CAISGSGVRYEQYF,TGTGCCATCAGTGGTAGCGGGGTACGGTACGAGCAGTACTTC
TRBD1,TRBV10-3,TRBJ1-1,-,CVIRTGPNTEAFF,TGTGTCATCAGGACAGGGCCGAACACTGAAGCTTTCTTT
-,TRBV5-5,TRBJ2-5,few,CASSFSGSPQETQYF,TGTGCCAGCAGCTTTTCAGGGTCCCCCCAAGAGACCCAGTACTTC
-,TRBV30,TRBJ2-1,-,CAWIRVGGPYNEQFF,TGTGCCTGGATTCGTGTCGGGGGGCCCTACAATGAGCAGTTCTTC
TRBD1,TRBV7-6,TRBJ2-1,few,CASRPVNRGLNEQFF,TGTGCCAGCAGACCGGTGAACAGGGGGCTTAATGAGCAGTTCTTC
TRBD2,TRBV18,TRBJ2-1,-,CASSPLTSVYNEQFF,TGTGCCAGCTCACCTCTCACTAGCGTATACAATGAGCAGTTCTTC
-,TRBV19,TRBJ2-3,-,CASATYEGRGSWTQYF,TGTGCCAGTGCGACCTATGAGGGCAGGGGCTCGTGGACGCAGTATTTT
-,TRBV18,TRBJ2-2,-,CASSPGGPTGELFF,TGTGCCAGCTCCCCGGGCGGGCCTACCGGGGAGCTGTTTTTT
TRBD1,TRBV10-2,TRBJ1-6,-,CASSDRGQGDSPLHF,TGCGCCAGCAGTGATAGGGGACAGGGAGACTCACCCCTCCACTTT
TRBD1,TRBV7-2,TRBJ1-1,-,CASSFTGANTEAFF,TGTGCCAGCAGCTTTACAGGGGCGAACACTGAAGCTTTCTTT
-,TRBV7-6,TRBJ1-1,few,CASSLAGTGNTEAFF,TGTGCCAGCAGCTTAGCGGGTACAGGGAACACTGAAGCTTTCTTT
-,TRBV7-9,TRBJ1-1,few,CASSLLGGSTEAFF,TGTGCCAGCAGCTTATTAGGGGGTAGCACTGAAGCTTTCTTT
-,TRBV2,TRBJ2-5,few,CASGGRTDQETQYF,TGTGCCAGCGGAGGACGCACCGACCAAGAGACCCAGTACTTC
-,TRBV5-1,TRBJ2-2,-,CASSFNSLTGELFF,TGCGCCAGCAGCTTTAACAGCCTCACCGGGGAGCTGTTTTTT
-,TRBV30,TRBJ1-2,-,CAWSTFTGPGGYGYTF,TGTGCCTGGAGCACCTTCACAGGGCCCGGTGGCTATGGCTACACCTTC
TRBD1,TRBV5-1,TRBJ1-1,once,CASRQTGSDTEAFF,TGCGCCAGCAGACAGACAGGGTCGGACACTGAAGCTTTCTTT
TRBD2,TRBV19,TRBJ2-1,-,CASSMAGGYNEQFF,TGTGCCAGTAGTATGGCGGGGGGCTACAATGAGCAGTTCTTC
TRBD1,TRBV7-8,TRBJ1-6,-,CASSGRQGRSPLHF,TGTGCCAGCAGCGGGAGACAGGGGAGGTCACCCCTCCACTTT
-,TRBV18,TRBJ1-3,-,CASSPRLDSGNTIYF,TGTGCCAGCTCACCCAGGCTTGACTCTGGAAACACCATATATTTT
-,TRBV2,TRBJ2-5,-,CASSDTGQETQYF,TGTGCCAGCAGCGACACAGGCCAAGAGACCCAGTACTTC
TRBD1,TRBV9,TRBJ2-1,-,CASSPRGRGRSSYNEQFF,TGTGCCAGCAGCCCCCGGGGCAGGGGGCGGAGCTCCTACAATGAGCAGTTCTTC
TRBD2,TRBV5-6,TRBJ2-5,-,CASSLGVAGIQETQYF,TGTGCCAGCAGCTTGGGTGTAGCGGGAATCCAAGAGACCCAGTACTTC
TRBD1,TRBV5-1,TRBJ2-7,-,CASSLGQGDEQYF,TGCGCCAGCAGCTTGGGACAGGGGGACGAGCAGTACTTC
-,TRBV7-9,TRBJ1-1,-,CSSSLERQNGAFF,TGTTCCAGCAGCTTAGAGAGGCAGAACGGAGCTTTCTTT
TRBD2,TRBV7-2,TRBJ2-3,-,CASSRTSGGPNTDTQYF,TGTGCCAGCAGCAGGACTAGCGGGGGGCCCAACACAGATACGCAGTATTTT
TRBD1,TRBV28,TRBJ2-7,-,CASSPPGGGYEQYF,TGTGCCAGCAGTCCCCCAGGGGGCGGATACGAGCAGTACTTC
TRBD1,TRBV18,TRBJ1-1,few,CASSYDRGLMNTEAFF,TGTGCCAGCTCATACGACAGGGGACTAATGAACACTGAAGCTTTCTTT
-,TRBV4-3,TRBJ2-3,-,CASSQDSRGITDTQYF,TGCGCCAGCAGCCAAGACTCGCGGGGAATAACAGATACGCAGTATTTT